A selection of T cell receptor beta chains follows, all from one sample in a study of T cell clusters in autoimmune cytopenias. TCRdb reanalyzed the multiplex PCR reads and collapses them to one entry per CDR3 protein, without DNA. This table holds approximately 4,900 distinct CDR3 sequences. These same records also appear under a second study, on T cell repertoires in aging, cancer and after chemotherapy.

Sequences were obtained from peripheral blood. The receptor set was obtained from a human donor with chronic lymphocytic leukemia. The donor label of this sample is uncertain. Both conserved end residues are part of each CDR3. The size of a clone is reported for some rows only, either as once, few or many, or as a class for expanded clones.

CASSFDPRGNQPQHF	TRBJ1-5	TRBV11-2	-
CASSPAGTDTQYF	TRBJ2-3	TRBV5-6	medium-sized
CASSYSIAGGRNEQFF	TRBJ2-1	TRBV6-2/TRBV6-3	-
CASSEGQRGGYTF	TRBJ1-2	TRBV27	-
CAAGSDGDEKLFF	TRBJ1-4	TRBV6-1	medium-sized
CASTERSSTDTQYF	TRBJ2-3	TRBV11-3	medium-sized
CASSELGWNSPLHF	TRBJ1-6	TRBV6-1	medium-sized
CSAPDRNKNTIYF	TRBJ1-3	TRBV20-1	-
CASSPTGQGKIVVWDTQYF	TRBJ2-3	TRBV11-3	medium-sized
CASSHDGGWETQYF	TRBJ2-5	TRBV11-3	medium-sized
CSVRHPWGEKLFF	TRBJ1-4	TRBV29-1	medium-sized
CASSLGQGEGPNEKLFF	TRBJ1-4	TRBV5-1	-
CASSLGGQSNQPQHF	TRBJ1-5	TRBV5-1	-
CASSTRNRDSPLHF	TRBJ1-6	TRBV6-6	-
CASSLAQSSGNTIYF	TRBJ1-3	TRBV5-5	-
CAISEGRGGNQETQYF	TRBJ2-5	TRBV10-3	-
CSVVRKEKLFF	TRBJ1-4	TRBV29-1	medium-sized
CASTYAAGLGWDTEAFF	TRBJ1-1	TRBV6-2/TRBV6-3	-
CASSGPGQGSGYTF	TRBJ1-2	TRBV11-1	medium-sized
CASRLGTGGNTEAFF	TRBJ1-1	TRBV6-1	-
CASSDLAGWMNTEAFF	TRBJ1-1	TRBV6-5	-
CSATGPNTEAFF	TRBJ1-1	TRBV20-1	-
CASSLPGQGSDTQYF	TRBJ2-3	TRBV27	medium-sized
CASSSRGARSPLHF	TRBJ1-6	TRBV27	-
CASSRGPGRGTEAFF	TRBJ1-1	TRBV6-5	-
CSAFGLAGGIKETQYF	TRBJ2-5	TRBV20-1	-
CASSSTGQTGTPEAFF	TRBJ1-1	TRBV6-6	medium-sized
CASSYSFVDTQYF	TRBJ2-3	TRBV6-5	-
CASSPLGQGMGNTIYF	TRBJ1-3	TRBV12-3/TRBV12-4	-
CASSLWDTSSGANVLTF	TRBJ2-6	TRBV7-9	-
CASIRGGVQETQYF	TRBJ2-5	TRBV6-1	-
CASTVGTSNTGELFF	TRBJ2-2	TRBV5-5	-
CASSHERRGILRAGTDTQYF	TRBJ2-3	TRBV14	-
CASSSQGLRQPQHF	TRBJ1-5	TRBV6-6	-
CASSPGTRDTDTQYF	TRBJ2-3	TRBV4-3	-
CASSPQGGHTGELFF	TRBJ2-2	TRBV7-2	-
CASRYAGDHSNQPQHF	TRBJ1-5	TRBV19	-
CASSQSGGGKNIQYF	TRBJ2-4	TRBV14	-
CASSLALPDEQFF	TRBJ2-1	TRBV12-3/TRBV12-4	-
CASSLPGTGIDTF	TRBJ1-2	TRBV7-9	-
CSAPRGEDGELFF	TRBJ2-2	TRBV29-1	medium-sized
CASSFWGITDTQYF	TRBJ2-3	TRBV11-3	medium-sized
CASTGVGHQDYGYTF	TRBJ1-2	TRBV5-4	-
CASSRTTASNQPQHF	TRBJ1-5	TRBV6-5	-
CASSMAERPQHF	TRBJ1-5	TRBV19	-